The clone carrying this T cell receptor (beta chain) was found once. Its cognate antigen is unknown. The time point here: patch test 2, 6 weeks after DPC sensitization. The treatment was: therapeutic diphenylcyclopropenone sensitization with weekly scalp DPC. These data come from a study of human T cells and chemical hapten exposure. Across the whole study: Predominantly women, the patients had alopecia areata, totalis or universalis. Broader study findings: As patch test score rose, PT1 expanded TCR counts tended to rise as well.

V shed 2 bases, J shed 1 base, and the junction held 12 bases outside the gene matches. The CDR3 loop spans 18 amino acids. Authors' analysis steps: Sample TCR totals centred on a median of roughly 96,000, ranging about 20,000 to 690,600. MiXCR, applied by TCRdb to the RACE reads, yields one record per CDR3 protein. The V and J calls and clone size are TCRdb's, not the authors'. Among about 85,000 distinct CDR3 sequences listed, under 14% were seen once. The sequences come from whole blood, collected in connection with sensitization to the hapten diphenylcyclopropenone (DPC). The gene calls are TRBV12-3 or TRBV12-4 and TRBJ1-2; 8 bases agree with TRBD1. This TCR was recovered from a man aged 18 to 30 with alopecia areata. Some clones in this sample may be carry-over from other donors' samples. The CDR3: CASSLPPDRAGGNYGYTF. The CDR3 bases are TGTGCCAGCAGTTTACCTCCGGACAGGGCAGGAGGTAACTATGGCTACACCTTC.